This T cell receptor (beta chain) was identified in a study of tumor and adjacent non-tumor tissue in lung cancer. Study context: Some 3.9 million productive TCRbeta reads were obtained per sample on average. Study-wide results and limits: Compared with tumor, normal lung showed significantly lower TCR diversity.

The template was RNA from unsorted bulk tissue. This non-tumor lung sample came from over 3 cm beyond the tumor edge. TCRbeta libraries were built with three rounds of nested PCR, modified from ARM-PCR. TCRdb called the multiplex PCR reads again in MiXCR, with one record for every CDR3 protein. The table includes about 100,000 distinct CDR3 sequences, 65% detected once. This clonotype was counted a single time. Its target is unknown. One end of the junction is discordant with germline, which a read error may explain. CDR3 length: 13 amino acids. Germline lookup yields CDR1 SGHDT and CDR2 YYEEEE. The sample taken for sequencing was distant non-tumor lung tissue. The clonotype comes from a man in his thirties or forties with non-small cell lung cancer. V and J are TRBV5-6 and TRBJ2-2, with D possibly called TRBD1 or TRBD2 (5 bases each). CDR3 nucleotide sequence: TGTGCCAGCATCTTTTTGGGGACCGGGGAGTTGTTATTT. It yields the protein CASIFLGTGELLF.